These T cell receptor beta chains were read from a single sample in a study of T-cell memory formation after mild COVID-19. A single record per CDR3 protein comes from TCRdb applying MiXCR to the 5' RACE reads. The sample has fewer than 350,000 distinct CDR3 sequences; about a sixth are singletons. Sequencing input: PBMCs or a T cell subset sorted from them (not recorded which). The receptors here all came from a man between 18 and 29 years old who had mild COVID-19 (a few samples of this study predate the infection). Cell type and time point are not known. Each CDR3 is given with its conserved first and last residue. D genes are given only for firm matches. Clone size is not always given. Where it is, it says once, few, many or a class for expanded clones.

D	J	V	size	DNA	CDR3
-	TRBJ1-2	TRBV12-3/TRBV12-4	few	TGTGCCAGCAGTCGTACAGTTGGCTCTGGCTACACCTTC	CASSRTVGSGYTF
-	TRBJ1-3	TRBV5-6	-	TGTGCCAGCAGCTCCGGACTTGGAAACACCATATATTTT	CASSSGLGNTIYF
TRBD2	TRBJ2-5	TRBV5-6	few	TGTGCCAGCAGCTTACCCGCGGGGGGACTCCAAGAGACCCAGTACTTC	CASSLPAGGLQETQYF
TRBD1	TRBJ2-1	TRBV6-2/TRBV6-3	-	TGTGCCAGCAGTTACTCGGAGCAAGACAGGGGGCTTGTCAATGAGCAGTTCTTC	CASSYSEQDRGLVNEQFF
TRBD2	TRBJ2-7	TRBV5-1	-	TGCGCCAGCAGCCCGGGGGGGGCCCTCGACTACGAGCAGTACTTC	CASSPGGALDYEQYF
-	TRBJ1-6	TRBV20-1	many	TGCAGTGCTAGGTGGGGGGTCAACAATTCACCCCTCCACTTT	CSARWGVNNSPLHF
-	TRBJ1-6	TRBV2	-	TGTGCCAGCAGTGAAGCGGATTGGGGGGCTGGCAATCCACCCCTCCACTTT	CASSEADWGAGNPPLHF
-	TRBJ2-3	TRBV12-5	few	TGTGCTAGTGGTTTGGCCGAACGAGAGGGACGGGTTACGCAGTATTTT	CASGLAEREGRVTQYF
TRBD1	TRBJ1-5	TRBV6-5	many	TGTGCCAGCAGGTCCCGGGACAGCCGTGGATTTTCCAGCAATCAGCCCCAGCATTTT	CASRSRDSRGFSSNQPQHF
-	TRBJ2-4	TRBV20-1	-	TGCAGTGTTTCCGCGGGCAGGGAAAACATTCAGTACTTC	CSVSAGRENIQYF
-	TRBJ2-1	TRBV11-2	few	TGTGCCAGCAGCTTAATACGATACAATGAGCAGTTCTTC	CASSLIRYNEQFF
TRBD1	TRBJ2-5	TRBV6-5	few	TGTGCCAGCAGAGAGATTGGGACAGGGTATGATCAAGGGACCCAGTACTTC	CASREIGTGYDQGTQYF
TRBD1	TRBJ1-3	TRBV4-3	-	TGCGCCAGCAGCCAAGATTTGAGGCAGGGGGTTCCTGGAAACACCATATATTTT	CASSQDLRQGVPGNTIYF
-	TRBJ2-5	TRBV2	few	TGTGCCAGCAGTGGGGGACCAAATCAAGAGACCCAGTACTTC	CASSGGPNQETQYF
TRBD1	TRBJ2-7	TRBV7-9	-	TGTGCCAGCAGCTTAGCGTACAGGGGGCCTGCCTACGAGCAGTACTTC	CASSLAYRGPAYEQYF
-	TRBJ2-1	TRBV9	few	TGTGCCAGCAGCGTAGCTTCGGGGGGCCCCGAGCAGTTCTTC	CASSVASGGPEQFF
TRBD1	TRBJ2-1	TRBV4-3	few	TGCGCCAGCAGCCAAGATCAGGACAGGGGGAGGCTCGATGAGCAGTTCTTC	CASSQDQDRGRLDEQFF
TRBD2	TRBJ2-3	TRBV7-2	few	TGTGCCAGCAGCTTTCCAGCGGGGGGGCATCAAGATACGCAGTATTTT	CASSFPAGGHQDTQYF
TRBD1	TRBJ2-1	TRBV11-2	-	TGTGCCAGCAGCCCTGCAGGGGGCGGGTACAATGAGCAGTTCTTC	CASSPAGGGYNEQFF
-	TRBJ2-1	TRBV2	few	TGTGCCAGCAGTGGGTCATACACATCTAATGAGCAGTTCTTC	CASSGSYTSNEQFF
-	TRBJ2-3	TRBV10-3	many	TGTGCCATCGGGGGGACTACGCAGTATTTT	CAIGGTTQYF
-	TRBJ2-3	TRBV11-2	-	TGTGCCAGCAGCCCTTGGTTCGGGGGCACAGATACGCAGTATTTT	CASSPWFGGTDTQYF